This is a list of T cell receptor beta chains from one sample in a study of early T cells in non-severe SARS-CoV-2 infection. A single record per CDR3 protein comes from TCRdb applying MiXCR to the 5' RACE reads. The sample shows tens of thousands of distinct CDR3 sequences, around 12% of them seen only once. Material: whole blood. These receptors came from an adult who was a healthcare worker with PCR-confirmed SARS-CoV-2 infection or an uninfected control (not recorded which). The CDR3 runs from the conserved cysteine through the conserved F or W.

>15|TRBJ2-1|TRBV28
CASRLDTSSYNEQFF
>17|TRBJ2-3|TRBV4-1
CASSQVPSGDLRDTQYF
>17|TRBJ1-5|TRBV12-5
CASGPWTGGRGNQPQHF
>17|TRBJ2-2|TRBV20-1
CSARVGLAGVSTGELFF
>22|TRBJ2-7|TRBV12-2
CASRLAGESPPQRWGPFYEQYF
>13|TRBJ1-1|TRBV20-1
CSATPSMNTEAFF
>16|TRBJ1-1|TRBV28
CASSLSRTGGGTEAFF
>15|TRBJ2-1|TRBV20-1
CSASGLAASYNEQFF
>13|TRBJ1-4|TRBV18
CASSPLPTALPFF
>13|TRBJ1-1|TRBV9
CASRRDMNTEAFF
>20|TRBJ1-5|TRBV5-4
CASSSIPGQRIVMINQPQHF
>17|TRBJ2-5|TRBV29-1
CSVTWADGPMKEETQYF
>15|TRBJ2-2|TRBV5-1
CASSLGTANTGELFF
>15|TRBJ2-1|TRBV7-3
CASSQAGGSYNEQFF
>17|TRBJ2-1|TRBV20-1
CSARDQPTSGGPNEQFF
>14|TRBJ2-7|TRBV7-2
CASSLGDWAYEQYF
>14|TRBJ2-1|TRBV29-1
CSSRGLAPHNEQFF
>15|TRBJ2-1|TRBV24-1
CATSHKDRHYNEQFF
>15|TRBJ2-3|TRBV12-3/TRBV12-4
CASSSLPPSTDTQYF
>13|TRBJ2-5|TRBV5-4
CASSLTGKETQYF
>13|TRBJ1-2|TRBV7-3
CASSLRQGGGYTF
>13|TRBJ2-1|TRBV29-1
CSVGLTFGNEQFF
>15|TRBJ2-3|TRBV20-1
CSVKRGQGVYDTQYF
>13|TRBJ2-7|TRBV20-1
CSAGPRAGVEQYF
>10|TRBJ1-1|TRBV29-1
CSVASTEAFF
>16|TRBJ2-1|TRBV18
CASSRRGGLTSYEQFF
>15|TRBJ2-5|TRBV12-3/TRBV12-4
CASSEEGLGGETQYF
>11|TRBJ2-7|TRBV6-5
CASSYEGRGYF
>13|TRBJ1-2|TRBV29-1
CSASTGGDYGYTF
>15|TRBJ1-1|TRBV3-1
CASSSGQGINTEAFF
>15|TRBJ2-7|TRBV13
CASSLQGSSSYEQYF
>13|TRBJ2-1|TRBV24-1
CATSASGGNEQFF
>14|TRBJ2-5|TRBV4-2
CASNSIAGVETQYF
>17|TRBJ1-1|TRBV11-3
CASSLGALTGGRTEAFF
>11|TRBJ2-7|TRBV3-1
CANSQSDEQYF
>14|TRBJ2-5|TRBV6-1
CASSGPSGGETQYF
>13|TRBJ1-1|TRBV11-2
CASSLGGNTEAFF
>13|TRBJ1-2|TRBV5-1
CASSFRPDYGYTF
>14|TRBJ1-3|TRBV30
CAWSVGNSGNTIYF
>16|TRBJ2-2|TRBV12-2
CASRFAIAGDTGELFF
>14|TRBJ2-7|TRBV6-5
CASSAPGRTYEQYF
>16|TRBJ2-1|TRBV5-4
CASSRNSGGPYNEQFF